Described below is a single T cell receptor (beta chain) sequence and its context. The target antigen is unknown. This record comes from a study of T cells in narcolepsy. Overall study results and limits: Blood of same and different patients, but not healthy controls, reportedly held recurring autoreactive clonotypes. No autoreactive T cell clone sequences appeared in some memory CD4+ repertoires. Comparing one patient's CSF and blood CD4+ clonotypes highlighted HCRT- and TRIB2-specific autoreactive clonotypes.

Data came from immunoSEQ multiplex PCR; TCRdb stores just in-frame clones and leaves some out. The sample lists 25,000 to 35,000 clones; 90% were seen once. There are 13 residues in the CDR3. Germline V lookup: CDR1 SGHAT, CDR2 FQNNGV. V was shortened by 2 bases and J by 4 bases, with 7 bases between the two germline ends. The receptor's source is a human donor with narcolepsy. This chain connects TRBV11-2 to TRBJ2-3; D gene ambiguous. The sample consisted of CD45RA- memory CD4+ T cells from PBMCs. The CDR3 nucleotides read TGTGCCAGCAGCTTACCGGGTTCAGATACGCAGTATTTT. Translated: CASSLPGSDTQYF. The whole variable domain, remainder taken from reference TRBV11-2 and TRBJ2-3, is EAGVAQSPRYKIIEKRQSVAFWCNPISGHATLYWYQQILGQGPKLLIQFQNNGVVDDSQLPKDRFSAERLKGVDSTLKIQPAKLEDSAVYLCASSLPGSDTQYFGPGTRLTVL.